This passage covers 23 T cell receptor beta chains from one sample sequenced in a study of T cell changes during pregnancy in multiple sclerosis. Sequencing was performed with immunoSEQ multiplex PCR; in TCRdb, only in-frame clones are kept and a portion is missing. The profile shows some 70,000 clones, roughly nine tenths of them singletons. The sample here was peripheral blood, taken before pregnancy. The receptor source for this set is a female donor with multiple sclerosis, enrolled in a pregnancy study.

On this clone itself: The junction departs from the called germline gene at one end, perhaps through a read error. Here the CDR3 reads CASNLSGQGTHEQFF. The CDR3 nucleotides are TGTGCCAGCAATTTAAGCGGACAGGGTACCCATGAGCAGTTCTTC. V gene TRBV27 combines with J gene TRBJ2-1, with 8 nucleotides matching TRBD1. The CDR3 extends over 15 amino acids. Germline V CDR1 and CDR2: MNHEY, SMNVEV (reference sequence).

V usage is TRBV5-1 and J usage is TRBJ2-1; tentatively, D is TRBD2 (6 bases). V lost 4 bases and J 1 base, leaving 9 bases between the germline ends. In germline, CDR1 is SGHRS, CDR2 YFSETQ. The CDR3 has 14 residues. The CDR3 bases are TGCGCCAGCAGCCTAGGGACTTCCTACAATGAGCAGTTCTTC. This codes for CASSLGTSYNEQFF.

Only a few counts were recorded for this clone. The chain carries TRBV5-8 and TRBJ1-2, with a tentative D call TRBD1 (6 bases). Trimming cost V 1 base and J 7 bases, with 14 bases left between them. There are 14 residues in the CDR3. Germline values: CDR1 SGHTS, CDR2 YDEGEE. The CDR3 sequence is CASSLNRVALGYTF. CDR3 coding DNA: TGTGCCAGCAGCTTGAACAGGGTTGCTCTTGGCTACACCTTC.

This chain connects TRBV19 to TRBJ2-7; maybe TRBD2 (6 bases). Germline lookup yields CDR1 LNHDA and CDR2 SQIVND (reference sequence). CDR3 length: 13 residues. Trimming took 4 bases from V and 4 from J, leaving 11 bases between them. CDR3 protein: CASSRSGGYEQYF. In DNA, the CDR3 is TGTGCCAGTAGTAGGTCCGGGGGTTACGAGCAGTACTTC.

V and J are TRBV6-1 and TRBJ1-5; TRBD1 might be the D (5 bases). This CDR3 is 14 amino acids long. Germline V gene data show CDR1 as MNHNS and CDR2 as SASEGT. The germline V and J ends were trimmed by 6 bases and 7 bases, with 16 bases remaining between them. This CDR3 reads CASRPPQGWQPQHF. In nucleotides, the CDR3 is TGTGCCAGCAGGCCCCCCCAGGGCTGGCAGCCCCAGCATTTT.

This chain joins TRBV11-2 and TRBJ1-2; no definite D call. The CDR3 spans 17 residues. Trimming took 5 bases from V and 1 from J, leaving 20 bases between them. The germline V gene has CDR1 SGHAT and CDR2 FQNNGV. The CDR3 bases are TGTGCCAGCAGCCCCATGGCATCCGCCGCTTTTAACTATGGCTACACCTTC. The encoded protein is CASSPMASAAFNYGYTF. Drawing the rest from reference TRBV11-2 and TRBJ1-2, the complete variable domain is EAGVAQSPRYKIIEKRQSVAFWCNPISGHATLYWYQQILGQGPKLLIQFQNNGVVDDSQLPKDRFSAERLKGVDSTLKIQPAKLEDSAVYLCASSPMASAAFNYGYTFGSGTRLTVV.

This clone was observed once. The chain recombines TRBV18 with TRBJ2-7, with TRBD2 matching 7 bases. Germline V gives CDR1 KGHSH, CDR2 LQKENI. Trimming took 0 bases from V and 4 from J; bases not matched to a gene: 3. The CDR3 extends over 14 amino acids. CDR3 sequence reads: CASSPPGGGYEQYF. CDR3 DNA: TGTGCCAGCTCACCACCGGGGGGAGGGTACGAGCAGTACTTC.

This chain links TRBV9 with TRBJ2-1, with 9 bases matching TRBD2. The CDR3 has 18 amino acids. Germline trimming cut 6 bases from V and 4 bases from J; bases unmatched to any gene: 17. The germline CDR1 and CDR2 sequences are SGDLS and YYNGEE. CDR3 protein: CASNPRLADPQRYNEQFF. As DNA, the CDR3 is TGTGCCAGCAATCCTAGACTAGCGGATCCTCAGAGATACAATGAGCAGTTCTTC.

The CDR3 sequence is CASSPEASPNYGYTF. The CDR3 nucleotides read TGTGCCAGCTCACCCGAGGCCAGTCCTAACTATGGCTACACCTTC. The rearrangement links TRBV18 to TRBJ1-2; no definite D call. The CDR3 runs to 15 residues. The V end lost 3 bases, the J end lost 0 bases, and 11 bases lay between the germline ends. From germline, CDR1 is KGHSH and CDR2 LQKENI.

The rearrangement uses TRBV6-5 and TRBJ1-1; possible D gene TRBD1, 5 bases. V was cut by 4 bases and J by 10 bases, with 16 bases left in between. Germline CDR1 reads MNHEY; CDR2 reads SVGAGI. CDR3 length: 13 residues. The CDR3 is CASSLLAGRIAFF. CDR3 bases: TGTGCCAGCAGTTTACTTGCAGGGCGGATAGCTTTCTTT.

V usage is TRBV10-2 and J usage is TRBJ2-5; no clear D. The CDR3 is 9 amino acids. Trimming stripped 10 bases from V and 3 bases from J, with 3 bases between. The germline V gene has CDR1 WSHSY and CDR2 SAAADI. CDR3 in amino acids: CATEETQYF. The CDR3 region has the DNA TGCGCCACCGAAGAGACCCAGTACTTC.

This chain joins TRBV7-3 and TRBJ2-2; D is perhaps TRBD1 (6 bases). Trimming pared 3 bases from V and 7 bases from J, leaving 12 bases between. Germline CDR1 is SGHTA and CDR2 is FQGTGA. This CDR3 spans 14 amino acids. CDR3 nucleotide sequence: TGTGCCAGCAGCTTCTGGGGGCAAGGCGGGGAGCTGTTTTTT. This encodes CASSFWGQGGELFF.

The chain links TRBV2 to TRBJ2-4, with 10 bases lining up with TRBD1. The CDR3 length is 16 residues. With V trimmed by 6 bases and J by 2 bases, 7 bases remained unmatched. Per the germline V gene, CDR1 is SNHLY and CDR2 is FYNNEI. The CDR3 protein is CASRERQGASKNIQYF. CDR3 DNA: TGTGCCAGCAGGGAAAGACAGGGGGCATCCAAAAACATTCAGTACTTC.

The V gene is TRBV19, the J gene TRBJ2-7, with 7 bases that match TRBD1. With V trimmed by 6 bases and J by 0 bases, 8 bases remained unmatched. Per germline, CDR1 LNHDA and CDR2 SQIVND (reference sequence). The CDR3 loop spans 15 amino acids. The CDR3 sequence is CASSRDSLSSYEQYF. The CDR3 DNA follows: TGTGCCAGTAGCAGGGACAGCCTTAGCTCCTACGAGCAGTACTTC.

This sequence joins TRBV18 and TRBJ2-5; D is unclear. Germline loops: CDR1 KGHSH, CDR2 LQKENI. V was cut by 3 bases and J by 4 bases, with 6 bases left in between. This CDR3 has 12 residues. CDR3: CASSPIPETQYF. CDR3 nucleotides: TGTGCCAGCTCACCCATTCCAGAGACCCAGTACTTC.

This clone has more than one count but fewer than ten. V is TRBV6-1 and J is TRBJ1-2; unclear D gene. Trimming shortened V by 2 bases and J by 2 bases, and 15 bases separated the two germline ends. CDR3 length: 16 amino acids. Per germline, CDR1 MNHNS and CDR2 SASEGT. CDR3 nucleotides: TGTGCCAGCAGTGAACTTTTCACGGTATCCAACTATGGCTACACCTTC. Translating it yields CASSELFTVSNYGYTF.

This chain joins TRBV19 and TRBJ2-7; 7 positions match TRBD1. The germline CDR1 and CDR2 sequences are LNHDA and SQIVND (reference sequence). V lost 6 bases and J lost 0; bases outside the gene matches: 17. This CDR3 is 18 amino acids long. This CDR3 is CASSPKRTRQGSSYEQYF. DNA for the CDR3: TGTGCCAGTAGCCCTAAACGAACCCGACAGGGAAGCTCCTACGAGCAGTACTTC.

V gene TRBV14 combines with J gene TRBJ2-1, with TRBD1 matching over 8 bases. The CDR3 extends over 16 amino acids. The germline V gene encodes CDR1 SGHDN and CDR2 FVKESK. The trim removed 5 bases at V and 8 bases at J, leaving 14 bases unmatched. As DNA, the CDR3 is TGTGCCAGCAGCTTCCGGACAGGGTCGGAGGGTGATGAGCAGTTCTTC. Translated, it gives CASSFRTGSEGDEQFF.

The chain recombines TRBV5-6 with TRBJ2-5, with 9 nucleotides matching TRBD1. CDR1 SGHDT and CDR2 YYEEEE come from the germline V gene. This CDR3 region has 13 residues. The V and J ends lost 4 bases and 5 bases, in that order; junction bases with no gene match: 3. DNA of the CDR3: TGTGCCAGCAGCCTTGGACAGGGGGAGACCCAGTACTTC. Residues: CASSLGQGETQYF.

The rearrangement joins TRBV29-1 to TRBJ2-5; perhaps TRBD1 as D (6 bases). Germline V gene data show CDR1 as SQVTM and CDR2 as ANQGSEA. With 6 bases removed from V and 0 bases from J, the gap between germline ends came to 11 bases. The CDR3 extends over 13 amino acids. CDR3 nucleotides: TGCAGCGTCGGACAGAAAGACCAAGAGACCCAGTACTTC. It encodes CSVGQKDQETQYF.

This clone has just one count. The CDR3 coding sequence is TGCGCCAGCAGCCACTTAGCGGGGGGGCTGGGCACCGGGGAGCTGTTTTTT. Translated: CASSHLAGGLGTGELFF. The rearrangement links TRBV4-3 to TRBJ2-2, with 11 bases aligning to TRBD2. Unmatched junction bases numbered 7, after V lost 3 bases and J lost 4 bases. Looked up from germline, CDR1 is LGHNA and CDR2 is YSLEER. CDR3 size: 17 residues.

This chain uses TRBV30 with TRBJ2-7, with D possibly matching TRBD2 (5 bases). Trimming removed 0 bases from V and 2 bases from J, with 8 bases in between. The CDR3 has 13 amino acids. Germline CDR1 and CDR2: GTSNPN and SVGIG (reference sequence). The CDR3 reads CAWSVGLTYEQYF. CDR3 coding DNA: TGTGCCTGGAGTGTCGGACTCACCTACGAGCAGTACTTC.

This clone appeared a single time. The chain carries TRBV5-1 and TRBJ2-5; 9 bases align to TRBD2. Looked up from germline, CDR1 is SGHRS and CDR2 is YFSETQ. The CDR3 loop spans 14 amino acids. J was trimmed by 5 bases and V by 0 bases; bases with no gene match: 2. The CDR3 sequence: CASSLGTSAETQYF. As DNA, the CDR3 is TGCGCCAGCAGCTTGGGGACTAGCGCGGAGACCCAGTACTTC.